This T cell receptor beta chain stems from a study of T cell repertoires in aging, cancer and after chemotherapy. Turning to this clonotype: Its antigen is not identified.

Study results and limitations: Across the chemotherapy interval, each cancer cohort showed higher median generation probability, suggesting thymic rebound.

Amplification of TCR beta used genomic DNA extracted from peripheral blood. A mixed TRB-A/B primer pool amplified rearranged TRB by multiplex touch-down PCR. TCRdb used MiXCR to reprocess the multiplex PCR reads, holding one entry per CDR3 protein. The sample consists of approximately 3,400 distinct CDR3 sequences, about 30% of them appearing once. V was cut by 2 bases and J by 5 bases, with 16 bases left in between. Per germline, CDR1 SGHTA and CDR2 FQGNSA. The CDR3 loop spans 15 amino acids. The TCR was taken from a human donor with a solid tumor. The specimen sequenced was blood. V and J are TRBV7-2 and TRBJ2-7; perhaps TRBD2 as D (6 bases). CDR3 DNA: TGTGCCAGCAGCTTATTATTGTCGGGAGTCCACGAGCAGTACTTC. Amino acids: CASSLLLSGVHEQYF.